This T cell receptor beta chain was documented in a study of blood T cell repertoires in COVID-19. Study details: There were acute and convalescent COVID-19 samples, and they came from the United States, Italy and Spain. T cells, B-cell-depleted T cells, or PBMCs supplied cDNA or gDNA.

J gave up 7 bases and V 6 bases, and 12 bases lay outside the gene matches. CDR1 is ENHRY and CDR2 is SYGVKD in the germline V gene. The CDR3 length is 14 residues. In the original workflow: The authors estimated nucleated cell counts from reference gene primer amplification. Libraries were prepared by immunoSEQ multiplex PCR; TCRdb keeps only in-frame clonotypes and omits some of them. The V and J calls and clone size were taken over from that table, and D and trimming were inferred from the DNA. The data show 160,000 or so clones, roughly four fifths seen once. The chain uses TRBV10-3 and TRBJ2-7; TRBD1 aligns across 7 bases. The material sequenced was peripheral blood. This sequence originates from a human donor in a cohort sampled during active COVID-19. DNA of the CDR3: TGTGCCATCAGCCAAGGACAGGCTCACCGGGAGCAGTACTTC. As protein: CAISQGQAHREQYF.